This TCR beta chain was documented in a study of T cells in Graves' hyperthyroidism and ophthalmopathy. Study summary: Any treatment followed the collection of peripheral blood at initial diagnosis.

TCR beta CDR3 regions were amplified from RNA transcripts. A first-round RT-PCR of the TCR CDR3 used the HTBI primer set. TCRdb itself ran the multiplex PCR reads through MiXCR, one entry per CDR3 protein. This table holds a few hundred thousand distinct CDR3 sequences, around 15% found once. From germline, CDR1 is GTSNPN and CDR2 SVGIG (reference sequence). The CDR3 is 14 residues long. V was clipped by 6 bases and J by 1 base; unmatched bases: 5. Only a few counts were recorded for this clonotype. Its target is unknown. Overall study results and limits: Most expanded thyroid clonotypes above 0.001 also appeared in blood.

The chain joins TRBV30 to TRBJ2-2; TRBD1 matches 7 bases. Sequencing was performed on blood. The TCR originated in a woman aged 55 to 70 with Graves' ophthalmopathy. The CDR3 here is CACQTGLNTGELFF. The CDR3 nucleotides read TGTGCCTGCCAGACAGGGTTGAACACCGGGGAGCTGTTTTTT.